This passage covers 13 T cell receptor beta chains from one sample sequenced in a study of blood T cell repertoires in COVID-19. Profiled with immunoSEQ multiplex PCR; TCRdb holds only in-frame clones, not every one. The sample consists of about 280,000 clones, around 85% of them appearing once. The sample was peripheral blood. These receptors were collected from a man aged 45-65 years with active or convalescent COVID-19.

The V and J genes are TRBV9 and TRBJ2-3, with 7 nucleotides matching TRBD1. CDR1 and CDR2 (germline): SGDLS, YYNGEE. After removal of 0 bases from V and 6 bases from J, the junction contained 7 bases not matched to a gene. This CDR3 has 15 amino acids. CDR3 DNA sequence: TGTGCCAGCAGCGTAGTTGACAGGGCTCTCGATACGCAGTATTTT. This sequence encodes CASSVVDRALDTQYF.

The gene calls are TRBV5-4 and TRBJ2-7; 14 bases align to TRBD2. The germline gives CDR1 SGHNT, CDR2 YYREEE (reference sequence). V dropped 3 bases and J dropped 2; count of bases not matched to a gene: 10. CDR3 size: 18 residues. Here the CDR3 DNA reads TGTGCCAGCAGCTCCGGGACTAGCGGGAGTTGGGGAACCTACGAGCAGTACTTC. This codes for CASSSGTSGSWGTYEQYF.

The chain carries TRBV2 and TRBJ1-4; a weak D match, TRBD1 (5 bases). The CDR3 is 14 residues long. Between the trimmed V and J ends, which lost 7 bases and 4 bases, there was a span of 13 bases. Germline V gene lookup returns CDR1 SNHLY and CDR2 FYNNEI. CDR3 amino acids: CASNGGLSNEKLFF. The DNA of the CDR3 is TGTGCCAGCAACGGGGGGTTGAGTAATGAAAAACTGTTTTTT.

V is TRBV28 and J is TRBJ2-2; no firm D call. Germline lookup yields CDR1 MDHEN and CDR2 SYDVKM. V was clipped by 6 bases and J by 4 bases, with 9 bases between them. This CDR3 spans 13 amino acids. CDR3 in DNA: TGTGCCAGCAGCAAAGAGATCACCGGGGAGCTGTTTTTT. Translated, it gives CASSKEITGELFF.

Concerning this clone itself: Other DNA sequences in the same sample also yield this CDR3. The chain combines TRBV7-9 with TRBJ1-6; possible D gene TRBD1, 5 bases. With 1 base removed from V and 10 bases from J, the gap between germline ends came to 11 bases. Germline lookup yields CDR1 SEHNR and CDR2 FQNEAQ (reference sequence). This CDR3 contains 14 residues. CDR3 in DNA: TGTGCCAGCAGCTTAGGTCAGGGCGGCTCACCCCTCCACTTT. As protein: CASSLGQGGSPLHF.

This chain joins TRBV23-1 and TRBJ2-1; TRBD2 agrees at 7 bases. TRBV23-1 is an ORF; its function is uncertain. This CDR3 is built from 21 residues. After removal of 3 bases from V and 0 bases from J, the junction contained 20 bases not matched to a gene. The CDR3 region is CASSHVSWTSGKGSSYNEQFF. CDR3 DNA: TGCGCCAGCAGTCACGTTTCCTGGACCAGCGGGAAAGGAAGCTCCTACAATGAGCAGTTCTTC.

The chain's CDR3 is CASSLDGVGEQYF. The CDR3 nucleotides read TGTGCCAGCAGCTTAGATGGTGTCGGCGAGCAGTACTTC. The rearrangement uses TRBV11-3 and TRBJ2-7; D is uncertain. The CDR3 is 13 residues long. Per germline, CDR1 SGHNT and CDR2 YENEEA. The V end was cut by 0 bases, the J end by 6 bases, with 9 bases between. The entire variable domain, with the rest obtained from reference TRBV11-3 and TRBJ2-7, is as follows: EAGVVQSPRYKIIEKKQPVAFWCNPISGHNTLYWYLQNLGQGPELLIRYENEEAVDDSQLPKDRFSAERLKGVDSTLKIQPAELGDSAVYLCASSLDGVGEQYFGPGTRLTVT.

The V call is TRBV5-1, the J call TRBJ2-7; 9 bases are shared with TRBD2. The CDR3 spans 15 residues. J gave up 4 bases and V 2 bases, and 7 bases lay outside the gene matches. Germline loops: CDR1 SGHRS, CDR2 YFSETQ. The CDR3 protein is CASSFGAGGPYEQYF. CDR3 DNA: TGCGCCAGCAGCTTCGGGGCGGGAGGGCCTTACGAGCAGTACTTC.

This rearrangement joins TRBV3-1 (or the pseudogene TRBV3-2) to TRBJ2-1; the match to TRBD1 covers 7 bases. CDR1 and CDR2 from the germline V gene are LGHDT and YNNKEL (reference sequence). CDR3 length: 13 amino acids. Trimming at V came to 4 bases and at J to 3 bases, leaving 0 bases not matched to a gene. The CDR3 loop is CASSRDSYNEQFF. The CDR3 bases are TGTGCCAGCAGCCGGGACAGCTACAATGAGCAGTTCTTC.

This rearrangement joins TRBV3-1 (or the pseudogene TRBV3-2) to TRBJ1-2; tentative D call: TRBD1 (5 bases). This CDR3 contains 16 residues. V gave up 0 bases and J gave up 11 bases, with 22 bases separating them. Looked up from germline, CDR1 is LGHDT and CDR2 is YNNKEL (reference sequence). Written as DNA, the CDR3 is TGTGCCAGCAGCCAAGAAGGGGAGGCGGGGAAAAGAAGATACACCTTC. Translation: CASSQEGEAGKRRYTF.

The V call is TRBV5-5, the J call TRBJ1-1; D not resolved. CDR1 SGHKS and CDR2 YYEKEE come from the germline V gene (reference sequence). This CDR3 has 13 residues. V lost 2 bases and J 1 base, leaving 6 bases between the germline ends. In nucleotides, the CDR3 is TGTGCCAGCAGCTTCCACAAGAACACTGAAGCTTTCTTT. It codes for CASSFHKNTEAFF. The full variable domain, completed using reference TRBV5-5 and TRBJ1-1, is DAGVTQSPTHLIKTRGQQVTLRCSPISGHKSVSWYQQVLGQGPQFIFQYYEKEERGRGNFPDRFSARQFPNYSSELNVNALLLGDSALYLCASSFHKNTEAFFGQGTRLTVV.

The chain has TRBV19 and TRBJ1-5; perhaps TRBD1 as D (5 bases). The CDR3 totals 15 residues. The germline V gene has CDR1 LNHDA and CDR2 SQIVND (reference sequence). Trimming cost V 5 bases and J 4 bases, with 15 bases left between them. CDR3 coding DNA: TGTGCCAGTAGTCCGGACGTGGGGGGTAATCAGCCCCAGCATTTT. Encoded protein: CASSPDVGGNQPQHF.

J is TRBJ1-4 and V is TRBV5-1, with a possible D match to TRBD1 (6 bases). This CDR3 is 11 amino acids long. Germline V lookup: CDR1 SGHRS, CDR2 YFSETQ. V was cut by 4 bases and J by 10 bases, with 8 bases left in between. Here the CDR3 reads CASSLGAKLFF. The CDR3 bases are TGCGCCAGCAGCCTGGGGGCAAAACTGTTTTTT. Full variable domain (missing parts from reference TRBV5-1 and TRBJ1-4): KAGVTQTPRYLIKTRGQQVTLSCSPISGHRSVSWYQQTPGQGLQFLFEYFSETQRNKGNFPGRFSGRQFSNSRSEMNVSTLELGDSALYLCASSLGAKLFFGSGTQLSVL.